This T cell receptor (beta chain) was sequenced in a study of CD8 T cells in ankylosing spondylitis (dated by TCRdb to between 2016 and 2019). Regarding the complete study: The study set out to find disease-linked TCR variants by profiling T cell receptor beta repertoires in ankylosing spondylitis patients and healthy donors. The full study cohort comprised 25 or so ankylosing spondylitis patients and 110 or so healthy donors. Peripheral blood was sampled, and synovial fluid was additionally collected from ankylosing spondylitis patients.

TCRdb shows the sequencer as Illumina HiSeq 2500. Quantitative 5'-RACE with molecular barcodes was the method used to prepare the TCR beta libraries. In the paper's pipeline: A new computational method, built on a probabilistic model of VDJ rearrangement, was used to identify disease-linked TCR variants. The raw public reads went through TCRdb reprocessing: fastp at Q25, MiXCR clone calling, in-frame beta chains kept. Under each unique CDR3 protein, matching rows form one entry showing the most common genes and DNA. The V and J calls shown here were made by TCRdb, not taken from the authors' results. In all, the sample holds 36,000 or so distinct CDR3 sequences, and 6% of those were seen once. The top ten hold more than 10% of the sample. The CDR3 runs 16 residues from the cysteine to the phenylalanine. The read is trimmed to its CDR3 DNA, 48 bases read in frame from base 1. V is reduced by 4 bases and J by 5 bases, leaving a spacing of 21 bases between them.

Overall results and qualifications from the work: The disease-linked clones were reported to be significantly enriched in matched synovial fluid samples from ankylosing spondylitis patients. Some motif variants were previously reported in synovial fluid and blood of reactive arthritis patients, suggesting common disease-initiation mechanisms. Blood from ankylosing spondylitis patients appeared to be characterized by a TCR beta motif made up of fewer than ten highly homologous amino acid variants. A CD8+ phenotype was shown by the disease-linked clones, which were found at relatively low frequencies in peripheral blood.

This clonotype occurred many times. Its antigen is still unknown. Base-call qualities are not available, and no considerably larger clone is one nucleotide away. This TCR came from a male donor with ankylosing spondylitis or in good health (not recorded which). The sample was blood, either unsorted or a sorted T cell fraction (not recorded which). The receptor chain draws on TRBV12-3 or TRBV12-4 and TRBJ2-7; a weak D assignment points to TRBD1 (6 bases agree). The nucleotide sequence is TGTGCCAGCAGTTGGGGCAAGGGACAAGGCCCTCACGAGCAGTACTTC. This encodes CASSWGKGQGPHEQYF.